The 18 T cell receptor beta chains below come from one sample, sequenced in a study of T cells in Graves' hyperthyroidism and ophthalmopathy. Amplified TCR beta CDR3 regions came from RNA transcripts. The HTBI primer set drove a first-round RT-PCR of the TCR CDR3. Using its own MiXCR run on the multiplex PCR reads, TCRdb lists one record per CDR3 protein. Found here are a few hundred thousand distinct CDR3 sequences, approximately 14% of them singletons; the top ten hold around 6.6%. The sequencing sample was made of blood. These receptors all come from a woman in her thirties with Graves' hyperthyroidism.

The sample holds many counts of this clonotype. DNA for the CDR3: TGTGCCAGCAGCGCAACGGATTTCCCTAGCACAGATACGCAGTATTTT. Translated: CASSATDFPSTDTQYF. The rearrangement links TRBV9 to TRBJ2-3; no reliable D call. The germline V and J ends were trimmed by 3 bases and 0 bases, with 14 bases remaining between them. This CDR3 contains 16 residues. Germline V CDR1 and CDR2: SGDLS, YYNGEE. The whole variable domain, remainder taken from reference TRBV9 and TRBJ2-3, is DSGVTQTPKHLITATGQRVTLRCSPRSGDLSVYWYQQSLDQGLQFLIQYYNGEERAKGNILERFSAQQFPDLHSELNLSSLELGDSALYFCASSATDFPSTDTQYFGPGTRLTVL.

This clonotype was observed a few times. Possible read error: a much larger clone is one base away. The chain links TRBV30 to TRBJ1-1; TRBD1 aligns across 7 bases. This CDR3 has 13 amino acids. Germline V gene lookup returns CDR1 GTSNPN and CDR2 SVGIG (reference sequence). The J segment lost 1 base and the V segment lost 5 bases, leaving 4 bases of the junction unmatched. The CDR3 nucleotides read TGTGCCTGGCGAGGGACAGCGAACACTGAAGCTTTCTTT. Protein product: CAWRGTANTEAFF.

The rearrangement links TRBV18 to TRBJ1-5; D unclear. There are 14 residues in the CDR3. Germline CDR1 KGHSH, CDR2 LQKENI. V was cut by 2 bases and J by 1 base, with 6 bases left in between. CDR3 sequence reads: CASSPGESNQPQHF. For the CDR3, the DNA is TGTGCCAGCTCACCAGGAGAGAGCAATCAGCCCCAGCATTTT.

This clonotype has a count of ten or more. This chain joins TRBV12-3 or TRBV12-4 and TRBJ1-1; unclear D gene. CDR3 length: 11 residues. V gave up 3 bases and J gave up 4 bases, with 3 bases separating them. The CDR3 nucleotides read TGTGCCAGCAGTTTCAGCACTGAAGCTTTCTTT. Residues: CASSFSTEAFF.

This clonotype was seen repeatedly, ten times or more. This rearrangement joins TRBV3-1 to TRBJ1-1; tentatively, D is TRBD1 (6 bases). The germline gives CDR1 LGHDT, CDR2 YNNKEL (reference sequence). With 2 bases removed from V and 6 bases from J, the gap between germline ends came to 13 bases. The CDR3 is 14 amino acids. The CDR3 bases are TGTGCCAGCAGCCAAACACAGGGTGACGCTGAAGCTTTCTTT. It encodes CASSQTQGDAEAFF.

This chain links TRBV9 with TRBJ2-3; 7 bases are a match to TRBD2. The V gene end was trimmed by 3 bases and the J gene end by 4 bases; junction bases not matched to a gene: 5. Germline values: CDR1 SGDLS, CDR2 YYNGEE. The CDR3 has 14 residues. CDR3 in amino acids: CASSGGTSADTQYF. The CDR3 DNA follows: TGTGCCAGCAGCGGAGGTACTAGCGCAGATACGCAGTATTTT.

This clonotype was seen ten or more times. The genes are TRBV28 and TRBJ1-6; TRBD1 matches at 7 bases. The CDR3 totals 13 residues. The V and J ends lost 11 bases and 10 bases, in that order; junction bases with no gene match: 11. Germline CDR1 and CDR2: MDHEN and SYDVKM. The CDR3 region has the DNA TGTGCCGCCCGTCCGGGACAGCCGTCACCCCTCCACTTT. It is translated as CAARPGQPSPLHF.

At least ten counts were recorded for this clonotype. Germline is not matched at one junction end, which may reflect a read error. The chain uses TRBV9 and TRBJ2-1; tentative D call: TRBD2 (5 bases). CDR1 and CDR2 from the germline V gene are SGDLS and YYNGEE. The CDR3 is 14 residues long. As DNA, the CDR3 is TGCGCCAGCAGTGTGGGGAGAGCCTACAATGAGCAGTTCTTC. It yields the protein CASSVGRAYNEQFF.

This clonotype was detected a few times. This chain links TRBV7-9 with TRBJ2-3; 8 bases fit TRBD2. Looked up from germline, CDR1 is SEHNR and CDR2 is FQNEAQ (reference sequence). This CDR3 contains 13 residues. V gave up 8 bases and J gave up 1 base; unmatched junction bases: 2. The DNA of the CDR3 is TGTGCCAGCCGGCGGGAGGGCACAGATACGCAGTATTTT. This gives the protein CASRREGTDTQYF. The whole variable domain, filled in from reference TRBV7-9 and TRBJ2-3, reads DTGVSQNPRHKITKRGQNVTFRCDPISEHNRLYWYRQTLGQGPEFLTYFQNEAQLEKSRLLSDRFSAERPKGSFSTLEIQRTEQGDSAMYLCASRREGTDTQYFGPGTRLTVL.

This rearrangement joins TRBV5-8 to TRBJ2-1, with a weak D call TRBD2 (6 bases). Germline lookup yields CDR1 SGHTS and CDR2 YDEGEE. The V end was cut by 3 bases, the J end by 8 bases, with 18 bases between. The CDR3 is 15 amino acids. CDR3 protein: CASSYRTSGFDEQFF. DNA for the CDR3: TGTGCCAGCAGCTACCGGACAAGCGGGTTCGATGAGCAGTTCTTC.

This chain connects TRBV5-4 to TRBJ2-3; perhaps D is TRBD1 or TRBD2 (5 bases each). Trimming removed 1 base from V and 1 base from J, with 13 bases in between. CDR1 is SGHNT and CDR2 is YYREEE in the germline V gene (reference sequence). The CDR3 contains 16 residues. The CDR3, as DNA: TGTGCCAGCAGCTTGAGCGGTGGGGCAGGCACAGATACGCAGTATTTT. Encoded protein: CASSLSGGAGTDTQYF.

This clonotype was recorded many times. The J gene is TRBJ1-1, the V gene TRBV7-9, with D possibly TRBD1 on 5 matching bases. This CDR3 region has 14 residues. Germline V lookup: CDR1 SEHNR, CDR2 FQNEAQ (reference sequence). Trimming shortened V by 5 bases and J by 5 bases, and 15 bases separated the two germline ends. The CDR3 region has the DNA TGTGCCAGCAGCCGTACCGCAGGGACGACTGAAGCTTTCTTT. It translates to CASSRTAGTTEAFF.

This clonotype was counted many times. V is TRBV20-1 and J is TRBJ2-7; TRBD1 matches 7 bases. There are 14 residues in the CDR3. V trimming: 3 bases; J trimming: 1 base; junction bases outside the gene matches: 6. CDR1 is DFQATT, CDR2 SNEGSKA, per germline (reference sequence). The CDR3 loop is CSARTQGDSYEQYF. Written as DNA, the CDR3 is TGCAGTGCTAGGACTCAGGGGGATTCCTACGAGCAGTACTTC.

In its sample, this clonotype was seen many times. The genes are TRBV7-2 and TRBJ2-7; D gene ambiguous. The ends were cut back, 1 base at V and 2 bases at J, with 12 bases in the middle. CDR1 and CDR2 from the germline V gene are SGHTA and FQGNSA. The CDR3 has 15 amino acids. The CDR3 is CASSLDFGRAYEQYF. CDR3 nucleotides: TGTGCCAGCAGCTTAGATTTTGGCAGAGCCTACGAGCAGTACTTC.

There are a few counts of this clonotype. A read error may explain this, as a much larger clone is one base away. This chain joins TRBV10-3 and TRBJ2-7; D is unclear. Trimming stripped 5 bases from V and 6 bases from J, with 23 bases between. The CDR3 length is 16 residues. Germline V CDR1 and CDR2: ENHRY, SYGVKD. CDR3 loop: CAISRTYGPRPTEQYF. In DNA form, the CDR3 reads TGTGCCATCAGTCGAACCTACGGACCGCGACCTACCGAGCAGTACTTC.

Only one count was recorded for this clonotype. Mismatch with germline at one junction end may stem from a read error. This chain links TRBV20-1 with TRBJ2-1, with 10 bases identical to TRBD2. Germline CDR1 and CDR2: DFQATT and SNEGSKA (reference sequence). The CDR3 covers 14 residues. CDR3 sequence (DNA): TGCAGTGCCGCCGGGACTAGCGTCTACAATGAGCAGTCCTTC. This translates into CSAAGTSVYNEQSF.

This chain joins TRBV10-3 and TRBJ2-3; 11 bases line up with TRBD2. The CDR3 has 16 residues. Germline V CDR1 and CDR2: ENHRY, SYGVKD. The trim removed 3 bases at V and 1 base at J, leaving 3 bases unmatched. The CDR3 spells CAISELAGAGTDTQYF. The CDR3 coding sequence is TGTGCCATCAGTGAACTAGCGGGAGCCGGCACAGATACGCAGTATTTT.

This clonotype was found many times. J is TRBJ1-1 and V is TRBV5-4; D gene unclear. The CDR3 consists of 13 residues. Germline values: CDR1 SGHNT, CDR2 YYREEE (reference sequence). The ends were cut back, 5 bases at V and 3 bases at J, with 11 bases in the middle. The CDR3 nucleotides read TGTGCCAGCAGTTCCCTCGGGGACACTGAAGCTTTCTTT. This translates into CASSSLGDTEAFF. The full variable domain, its missing parts supplied by reference TRBV5-4 and TRBJ1-1, is ETGVTQSPTHLIKTRGQQVTLRCSSQSGHNTVSWYQQALGQGPQFIFQYYREEENGRGNFPPRFSGLQFPNYSSELNVNALELDDSALYLCASSSLGDTEAFFGQGTRLTVV.